Presented here are 7 T cell receptor beta chains from one specimen sequenced in a study of cytomegalovirus exposure and HLA in healthy donors. The PCR used 60 Vbeta and 13 Jbeta primers. Sequenced by immunoSEQ multiplex PCR; TCRdb stores in-frame clones only, minus some. This table has about 180,000 clones, around four fifths appearing once. Source material: PBMCs. All receptors come from a man aged 25-45 years in good health and CMV-seronegative.

This chain uses TRBV29-1 with TRBJ2-3, with a possible D match to TRBD2 (7 bases). The CDR3 has 14 amino acids. Between the trimmed V and J ends, which lost 6 bases and 5 bases, there was a span of 18 bases. The germline V gene encodes CDR1 SQVTM and CDR2 ANQGSEA. The DNA of the CDR3 is TGCAGCGTAGTCTTCGGGGGGCCGGTAGATACGCAGTATTTT. It is translated as CSVVFGGPVDTQYF.

This chain joins TRBV5-1 and TRBJ1-5; a possible D gene is TRBD1 (5 bases). The V gene lost 5 bases and the J gene lost 3 bases, with 12 bases spanning the gap. CDR3 length: 14 residues. The germline V gene has CDR1 SGHRS and CDR2 YFSETQ. The CDR3 region is CASRLDSTNQPQHF. The CDR3 DNA sequence: TGCGCCAGCAGGCTAGACAGTACCAATCAGCCCCAGCATTTT.

This clone was observed once. V is TRBV4-2 and J is TRBJ2-3; possibly TRBD1 for D (6 bases). Germline V CDR1 and CDR2: LGHNA, YNFKEQ. The length of the CDR3 is 17 residues. Trimming shortened V by 0 bases and J by 1 base, and 14 bases separated the two germline ends. CDR3 protein: CASSQEPGAIRTDTQYF. The CDR3 region has the DNA TGTGCCAGCAGCCAAGAACCAGGGGCGATACGCACAGATACGCAGTATTTT.

This clone has a single count. In DNA, the CDR3 is TGCGCCAGCAGTGAGTCGCGGCCTTCGCGCGACAATGAGCAGTTCTTC. Encoded protein: CASSESRPSRDNEQFF. The chain employs TRBV10-1 and TRBJ2-1; D not certain. Germline CDR1 WNHNN, CDR2 SYGVQD (reference sequence). The CDR3 spans 16 residues. Deletions cut 0 bases from V and 5 bases from J, with 14 bases between.

Written as DNA, the CDR3 is TGTGCCAGCGGAATTCCGGGACAGGGTTACGAGCAGTACTTC. Its protein product is CASGIPGQGYEQYF. The V gene is TRBV28, the J gene TRBJ2-7, with TRBD1 matching 9 bases. CDR1 MDHEN and CDR2 SYDVKM come from the germline V gene. V lost 8 bases, J lost 4 bases, and 9 bases stayed unmatched. The CDR3 totals 14 residues.

The V call is TRBV7-9, the J call TRBJ2-5; the D gene is possibly TRBD2 (6 bases). Looked up from germline, CDR1 is SEHNR and CDR2 is FQNEAQ (reference sequence). Trimming shortened V by 4 bases and J by 5 bases, and 14 bases separated the two germline ends. The CDR3 loop spans 14 amino acids. In DNA form, the CDR3 reads TGTGCCAGCAGCTCCCAAGGGCTAGCGGAGACCCAGTACTTC. Translation gives CASSSQGLAETQYF.

This rearrangement joins TRBV28 to TRBJ1-2, with D hard to call. The CDR3 runs to 14 residues. Deletions cut 6 bases from V and 4 bases from J, with 15 bases between. CDR1 and CDR2 (germline): MDHEN, SYDVKM. DNA of the CDR3: TGTGCCAGCAGCCATCCCGGGAGTTTCTATGGCTACACCTTC. Its translation: CASSHPGSFYGYTF.